The present entry profiles one TCR beta chain with its context. The sample is drawn from a study of cytomegalovirus exposure and HLA in healthy donors. Trimming took 3 bases from V and 0 from J; bases not matched to a gene: 0. Germline lookup yields CDR1 SGHRS and CDR2 YFSETQ. The CDR3 extends over 14 amino acids. Only in-frame clones appear in the TCRdb table, and some are missing; sequencing was by immunoSEQ multiplex PCR. This sample has fewer than 200,000 clones, with roughly 86% found just once. The chain uses TRBV5-1 and TRBJ2-1, with 7 bases identical to TRBD2. The receptor was isolated from a young man in good health and CMV-seropositive. Sequencing was performed on PBMCs. The DNA for the CDR3 is TGCGCCAGCAGCTCTAGCGGCTCCTACAATGAGCAGTTCTTC. Translation: CASSSSGSYNEQFF.